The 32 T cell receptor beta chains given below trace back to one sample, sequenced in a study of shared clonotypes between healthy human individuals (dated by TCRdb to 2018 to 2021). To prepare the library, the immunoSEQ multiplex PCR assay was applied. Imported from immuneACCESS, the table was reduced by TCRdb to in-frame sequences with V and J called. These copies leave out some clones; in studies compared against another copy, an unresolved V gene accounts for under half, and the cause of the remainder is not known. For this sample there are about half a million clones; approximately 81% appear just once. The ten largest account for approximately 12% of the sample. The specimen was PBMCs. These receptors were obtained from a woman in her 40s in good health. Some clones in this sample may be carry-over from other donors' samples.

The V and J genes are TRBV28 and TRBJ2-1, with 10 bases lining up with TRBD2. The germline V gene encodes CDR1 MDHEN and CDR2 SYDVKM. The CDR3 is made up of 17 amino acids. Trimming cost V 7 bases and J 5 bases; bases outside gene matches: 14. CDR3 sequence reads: CASKAGLAGVPNNEQFF. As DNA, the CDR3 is TGTGCCAGCAAGGCGGGGCTAGCGGGAGTCCCGAACAATGAGCAGTTCTTC.

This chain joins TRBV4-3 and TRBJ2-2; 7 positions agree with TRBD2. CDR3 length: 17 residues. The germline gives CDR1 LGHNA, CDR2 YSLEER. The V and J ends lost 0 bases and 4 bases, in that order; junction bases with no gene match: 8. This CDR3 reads CASSQEQQPGGTGELFF. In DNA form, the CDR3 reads TGCGCCAGCAGCCAAGAACAGCAGCCGGGAGGCACCGGGGAGCTGTTTTTT.

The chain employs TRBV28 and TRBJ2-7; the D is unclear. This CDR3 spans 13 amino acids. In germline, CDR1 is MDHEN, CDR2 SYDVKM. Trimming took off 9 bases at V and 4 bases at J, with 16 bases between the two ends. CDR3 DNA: TGTGCCAGTAAGGTGGGATTCGGGTACGAGCAGTACTTC. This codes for CASKVGFGYEQYF.

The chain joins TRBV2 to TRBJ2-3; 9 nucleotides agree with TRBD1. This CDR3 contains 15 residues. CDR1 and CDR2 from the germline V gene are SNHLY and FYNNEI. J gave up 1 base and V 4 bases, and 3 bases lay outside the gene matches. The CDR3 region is CASSARTGGTDTQYF. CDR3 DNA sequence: TGTGCCAGCAGTGCCAGGACAGGGGGCACAGATACGCAGTATTTT.

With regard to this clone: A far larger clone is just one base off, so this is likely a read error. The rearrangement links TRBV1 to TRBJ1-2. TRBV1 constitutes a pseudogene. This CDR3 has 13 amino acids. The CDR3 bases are TGCACCAGCATTGTGCGAAATACCTATGGCTACACCTTC. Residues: CTSIVRNTYGYTF.

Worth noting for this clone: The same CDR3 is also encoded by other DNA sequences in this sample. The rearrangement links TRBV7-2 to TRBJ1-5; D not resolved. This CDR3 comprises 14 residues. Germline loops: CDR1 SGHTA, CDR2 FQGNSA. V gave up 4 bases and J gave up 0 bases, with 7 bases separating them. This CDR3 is CASSSRYSNQPQHF. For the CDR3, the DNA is TGTGCCAGCAGCTCAAGGTATAGCAATCAGCCCCAGCATTTT.

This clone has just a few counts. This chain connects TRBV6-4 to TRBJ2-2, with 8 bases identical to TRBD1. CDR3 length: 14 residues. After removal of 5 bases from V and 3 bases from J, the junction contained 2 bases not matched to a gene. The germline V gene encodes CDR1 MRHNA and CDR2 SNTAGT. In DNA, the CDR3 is TGTGCCAGCAGTACGACAGGGGACACCGGGGAGCTGTTTTTT. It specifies CASSTTGDTGELFF.

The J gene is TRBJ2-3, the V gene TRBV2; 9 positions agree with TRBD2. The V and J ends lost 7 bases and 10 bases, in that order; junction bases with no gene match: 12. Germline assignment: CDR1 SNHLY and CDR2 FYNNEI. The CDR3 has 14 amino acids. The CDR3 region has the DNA TGTGCCAGCACCACGGGGACTAGCATACAGGCGCAGTATTTT. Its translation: CASTTGTSIQAQYF.

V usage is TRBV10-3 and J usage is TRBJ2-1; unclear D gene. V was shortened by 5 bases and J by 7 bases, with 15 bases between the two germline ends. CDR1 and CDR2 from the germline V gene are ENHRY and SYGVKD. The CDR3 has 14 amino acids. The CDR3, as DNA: TGTGCCATCAGTTCTGGGCGCGAGATTAATGAGCAGTTCTTC. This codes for CAISSGREINEQFF.

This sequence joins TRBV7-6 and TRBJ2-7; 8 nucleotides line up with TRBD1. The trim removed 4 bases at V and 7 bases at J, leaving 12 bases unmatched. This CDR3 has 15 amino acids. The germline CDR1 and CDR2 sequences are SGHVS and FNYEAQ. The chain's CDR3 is CASSSFGQGDREQYF. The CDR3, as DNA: TGTGCCAGCAGCTCATTTGGACAGGGAGATCGGGAGCAGTACTTC.

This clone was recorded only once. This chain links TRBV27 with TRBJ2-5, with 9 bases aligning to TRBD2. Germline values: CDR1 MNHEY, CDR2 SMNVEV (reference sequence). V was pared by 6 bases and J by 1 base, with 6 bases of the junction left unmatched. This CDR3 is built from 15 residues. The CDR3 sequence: CASRGLAIGQETQYF. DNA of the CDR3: TGTGCCAGCAGGGGACTAGCAATAGGCCAAGAGACCCAGTACTTC.

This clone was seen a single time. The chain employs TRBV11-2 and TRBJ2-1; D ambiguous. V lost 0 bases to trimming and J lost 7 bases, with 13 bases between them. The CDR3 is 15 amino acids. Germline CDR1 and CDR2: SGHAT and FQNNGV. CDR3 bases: TGTGCCAGCAGCTTAGATATATACAGTAAGAATGAGCAGTTCTTC. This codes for CASSLDIYSKNEQFF.

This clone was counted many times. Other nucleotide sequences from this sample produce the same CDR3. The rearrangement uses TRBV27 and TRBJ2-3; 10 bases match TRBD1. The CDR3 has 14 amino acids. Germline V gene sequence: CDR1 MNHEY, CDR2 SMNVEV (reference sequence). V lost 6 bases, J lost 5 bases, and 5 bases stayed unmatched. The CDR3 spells CASSSGQGRDTQYF. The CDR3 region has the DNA TGTGCCAGCAGCTCGGGACAGGGGAGAGATACGCAGTATTTT.

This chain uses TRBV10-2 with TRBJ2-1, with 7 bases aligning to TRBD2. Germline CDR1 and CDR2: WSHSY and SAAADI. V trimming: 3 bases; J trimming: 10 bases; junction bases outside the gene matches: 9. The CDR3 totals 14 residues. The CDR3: CASSDRERGREQFF. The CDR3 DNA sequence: TGCGCCAGCAGTGATAGGGAGCGGGGTAGGGAGCAGTTCTTC.

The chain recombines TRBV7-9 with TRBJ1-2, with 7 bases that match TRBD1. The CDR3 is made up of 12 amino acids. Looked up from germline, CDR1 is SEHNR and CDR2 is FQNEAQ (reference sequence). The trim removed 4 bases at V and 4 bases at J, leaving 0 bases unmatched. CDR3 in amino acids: CASSWDSYGYTF. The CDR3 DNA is TGTGCCAGCAGCTGGGACAGCTATGGCTACACCTTC.

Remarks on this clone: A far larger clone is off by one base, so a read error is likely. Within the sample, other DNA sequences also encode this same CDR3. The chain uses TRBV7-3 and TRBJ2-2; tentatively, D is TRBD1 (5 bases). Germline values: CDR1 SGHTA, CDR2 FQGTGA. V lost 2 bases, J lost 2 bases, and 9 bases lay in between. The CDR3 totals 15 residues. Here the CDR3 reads CASSLGDRNTGELFF. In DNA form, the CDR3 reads TGTGCCAGCAGCTTAGGTGACAGAAACACCGGGGAGCTGTTTTTT.

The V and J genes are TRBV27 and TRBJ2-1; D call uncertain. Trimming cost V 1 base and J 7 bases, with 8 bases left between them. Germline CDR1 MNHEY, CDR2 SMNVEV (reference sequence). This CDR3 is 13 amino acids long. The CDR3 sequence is CASSLFPENEQFF. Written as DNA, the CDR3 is TGTGCCAGCAGTTTATTTCCGGAGAATGAGCAGTTCTTC.

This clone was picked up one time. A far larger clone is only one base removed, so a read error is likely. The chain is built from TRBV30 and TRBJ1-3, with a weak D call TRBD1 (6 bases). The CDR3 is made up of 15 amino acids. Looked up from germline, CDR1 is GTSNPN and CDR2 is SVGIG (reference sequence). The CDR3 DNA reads TGTGCCTGGAGCCGAAGGGGGTTAGCTGGAAACACCATATGTTTT. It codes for CAWSRRGLAGNTICF. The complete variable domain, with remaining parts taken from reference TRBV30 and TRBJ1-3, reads SQTIHQWPATLVQPVGSPLSLECTVEGTSNPNLYWYRQAAGRGLQLLFYSVGIGQISSEVPQNLSASRPQDRQFILSSKKLLLSDSGFYLCAWSRRGLAGNTICFGEGSWLTVV.

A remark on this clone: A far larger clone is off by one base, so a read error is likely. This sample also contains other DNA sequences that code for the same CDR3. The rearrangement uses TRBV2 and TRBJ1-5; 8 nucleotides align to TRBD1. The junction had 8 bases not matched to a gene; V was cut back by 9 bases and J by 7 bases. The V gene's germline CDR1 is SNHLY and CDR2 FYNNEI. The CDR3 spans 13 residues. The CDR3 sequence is CASSGQGGQPQHF. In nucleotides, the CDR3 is TGTGCCAGTAGCGGACAGGGCGGCCAGCCCCAGCATTTT.

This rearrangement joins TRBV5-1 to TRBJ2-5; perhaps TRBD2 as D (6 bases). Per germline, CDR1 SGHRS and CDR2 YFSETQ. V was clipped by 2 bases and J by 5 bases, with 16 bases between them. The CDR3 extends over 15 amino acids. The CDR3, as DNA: TGCGCCAGCAGCTTAATGGGTTCGGCGGGGGAGACCCAGTACTTC. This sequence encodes CASSLMGSAGETQYF.

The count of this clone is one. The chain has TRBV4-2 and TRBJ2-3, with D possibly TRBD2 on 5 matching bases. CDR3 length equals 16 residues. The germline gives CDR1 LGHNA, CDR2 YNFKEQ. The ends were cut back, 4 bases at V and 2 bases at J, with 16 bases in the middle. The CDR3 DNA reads TGTGCCAGCAGCCCCGCTAGCTACTCCCTCACAGATACGCAGTATTTT. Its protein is CASSPASYSLTDTQYF.

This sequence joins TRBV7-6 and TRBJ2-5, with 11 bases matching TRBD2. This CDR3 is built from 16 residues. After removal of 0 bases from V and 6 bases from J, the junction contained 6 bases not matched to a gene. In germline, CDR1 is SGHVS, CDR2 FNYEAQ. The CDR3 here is CASSLAPTSGSQTQYF. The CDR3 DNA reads TGTGCCAGCAGCTTAGCGCCCACTAGCGGGAGTCAGACCCAGTACTTC.

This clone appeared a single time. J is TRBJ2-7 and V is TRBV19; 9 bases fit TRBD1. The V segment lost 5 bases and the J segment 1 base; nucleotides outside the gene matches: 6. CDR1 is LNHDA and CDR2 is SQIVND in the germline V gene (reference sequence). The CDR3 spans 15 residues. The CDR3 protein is CASSWPGQGSYEQYF. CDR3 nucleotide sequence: TGTGCCAGTAGTTGGCCGGGACAGGGTTCCTACGAGCAGTACTTC.

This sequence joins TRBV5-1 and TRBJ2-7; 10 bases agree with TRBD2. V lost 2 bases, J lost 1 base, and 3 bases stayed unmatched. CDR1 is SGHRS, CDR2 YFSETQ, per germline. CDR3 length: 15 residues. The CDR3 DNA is TGCGCCAGCAGCTTTCTAGCGGGAGTTTCCTACGAGCAGTACTTC. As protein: CASSFLAGVSYEQYF.

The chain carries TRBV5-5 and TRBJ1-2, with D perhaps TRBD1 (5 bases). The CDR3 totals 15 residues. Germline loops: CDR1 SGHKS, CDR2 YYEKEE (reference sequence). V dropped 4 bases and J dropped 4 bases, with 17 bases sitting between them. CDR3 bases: TGTGCCAGCAGCCCATCCGGGGCCGAGTCCTATGGCTACACCTTC. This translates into CASSPSGAESYGYTF.

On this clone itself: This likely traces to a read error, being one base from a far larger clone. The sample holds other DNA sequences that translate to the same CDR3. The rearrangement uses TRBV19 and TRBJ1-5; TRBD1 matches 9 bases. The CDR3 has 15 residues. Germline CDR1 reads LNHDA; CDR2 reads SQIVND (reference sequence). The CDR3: CASSIPGTGFQPQHF. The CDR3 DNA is TGTGCTAGTAGTATCCCCGGGACAGGGTTCCAGCCCCAGCATTTT.

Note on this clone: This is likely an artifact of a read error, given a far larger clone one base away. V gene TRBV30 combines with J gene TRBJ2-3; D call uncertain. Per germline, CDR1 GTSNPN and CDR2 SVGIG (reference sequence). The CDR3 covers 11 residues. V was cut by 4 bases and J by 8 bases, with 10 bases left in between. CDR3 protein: CAWKPVSTQYF. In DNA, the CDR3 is TGTGCCTGGAAACCCGTGAGTACGCAGTATTTT.

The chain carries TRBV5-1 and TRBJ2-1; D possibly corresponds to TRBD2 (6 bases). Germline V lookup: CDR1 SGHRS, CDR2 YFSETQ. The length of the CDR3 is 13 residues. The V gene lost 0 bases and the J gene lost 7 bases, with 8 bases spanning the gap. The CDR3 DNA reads TGCGCCAGCAGCTTGGTCGCGGGAAATGAGCAGTTCTTC. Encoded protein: CASSLVAGNEQFF.

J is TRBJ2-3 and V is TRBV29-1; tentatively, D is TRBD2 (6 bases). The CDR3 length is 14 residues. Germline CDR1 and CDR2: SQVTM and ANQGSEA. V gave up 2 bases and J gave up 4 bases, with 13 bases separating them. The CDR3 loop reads CSVERAREADTQYF. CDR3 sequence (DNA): TGCAGCGTTGAACGTGCCAGGGAGGCAGATACGCAGTATTTT.

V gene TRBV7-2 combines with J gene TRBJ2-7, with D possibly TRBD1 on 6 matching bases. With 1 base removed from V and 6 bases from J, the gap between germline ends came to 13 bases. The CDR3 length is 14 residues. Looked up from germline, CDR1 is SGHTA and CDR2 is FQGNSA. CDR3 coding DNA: TGTGCCAGCAGCTTAGGGTTATCAGGGGTCGAGCAGTACTTC. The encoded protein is CASSLGLSGVEQYF.

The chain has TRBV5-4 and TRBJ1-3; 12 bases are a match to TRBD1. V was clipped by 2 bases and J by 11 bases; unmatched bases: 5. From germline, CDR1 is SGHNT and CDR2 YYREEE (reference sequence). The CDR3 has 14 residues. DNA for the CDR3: TGTGCCAGCAGCTTAGGGGACAGGGGGCTTCCCATATATTTT. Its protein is CASSLGDRGLPIYF.

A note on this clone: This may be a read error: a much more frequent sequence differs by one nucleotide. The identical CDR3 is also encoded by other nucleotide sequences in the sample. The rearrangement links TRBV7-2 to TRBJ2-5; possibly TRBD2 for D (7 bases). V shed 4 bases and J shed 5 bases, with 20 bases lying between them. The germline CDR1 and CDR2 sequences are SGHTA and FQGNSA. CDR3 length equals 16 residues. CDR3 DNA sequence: TGTGCCAGCAGCTCAGCGGGATGGGGGGCCCGGGAGACCCAGTACTTC. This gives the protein CASSSAGWGARETQYF.